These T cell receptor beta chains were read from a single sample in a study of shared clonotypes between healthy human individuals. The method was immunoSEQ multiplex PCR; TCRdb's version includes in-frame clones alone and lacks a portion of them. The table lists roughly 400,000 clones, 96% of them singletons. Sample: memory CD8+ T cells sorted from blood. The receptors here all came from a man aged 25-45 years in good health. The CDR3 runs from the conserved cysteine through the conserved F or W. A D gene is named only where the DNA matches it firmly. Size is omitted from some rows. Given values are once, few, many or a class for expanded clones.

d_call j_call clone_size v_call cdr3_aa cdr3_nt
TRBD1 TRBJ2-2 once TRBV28 CASDVGTGETGELFF TGTGCCAGCGATGTAGGGACAGGGGAAACCGGGGAGCTGTTTTTT
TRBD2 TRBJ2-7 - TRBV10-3 CAISRGLAGVYEQYF TGTGCCATCAGTCGAGGACTAGCGGGAGTGTACGAGCAGTACTTC
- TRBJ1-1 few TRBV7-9 CASSVQGRGSTEAFF TGTGCCAGCAGCGTTCAGGGTCGCGGGAGCACTGAAGCTTTCTTT
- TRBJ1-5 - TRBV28 CASSSTDQPQHF TGTGCCAGCAGCTCCACCGATCAGCCCCAGCATTTT
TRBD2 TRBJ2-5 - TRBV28 CASRPSGSGETQYF TGTGCCAGCAGACCCAGCGGGAGCGGAGAGACCCAGTACTTC
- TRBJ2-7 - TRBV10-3 CAIRVDGGSSYEQYF TGTGCCATCAGGGTGGACGGTGGCAGCTCCTACGAGCAGTACTTC
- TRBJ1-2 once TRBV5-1 CASSLRDYGYTF TGCGCCAGCAGCTTGCGGGATTATGGCTACACCTTC
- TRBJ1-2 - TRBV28 CASRNAANYGYTF TGTGCCAGCAGGAATGCAGCTAACTATGGCTACACCTTC
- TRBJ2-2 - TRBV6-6 CAIQAVLNTGELFF TGTGCCATTCAAGCTGTTTTGAACACCGGGGAGCTGTTTTTT
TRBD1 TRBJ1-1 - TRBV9 CASSARDSSEAFF TGTGCCAGCAGCGCCCGGGACAGCTCTGAAGCTTTCTTT
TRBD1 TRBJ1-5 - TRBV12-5 CASLQGLGASNQPQHF TGTGCTTCTCTACAGGGGCTAGGGGCTAGCAATCAGCCCCAGCATTTT
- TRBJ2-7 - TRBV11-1 CASSLSSLVYEQYF TGTGCCAGCAGCTTATCCTCACTAGTCTACGAGCAGTACTTC
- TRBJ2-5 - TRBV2 CASTQWGTAYQETQYF TGTGCCAGCACTCAGTGGGGGACGGCGTACCAAGAGACCCAGTACTTC
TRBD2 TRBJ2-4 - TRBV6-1 CASSEREGNIQYF TGTGCCAGCAGTGAGCGGGAGGGAAACATTCAGTACTTC
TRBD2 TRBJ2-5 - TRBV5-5 CASSFSGGRETQYF TGTGCCAGCAGCTTTTCGGGGGGAAGAGAGACCCAGTACTTC
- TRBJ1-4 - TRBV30 CAWSGARGEKLFF TGTGCCTGGAGTGGGGCCAGGGGAGAAAAACTGTTTTTT
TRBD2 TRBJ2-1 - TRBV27 CASSRKRERYNEQFF TGTGCCAGCAGTCGAAAGCGGGAGAGGTACAATGAGCAGTTCTTC
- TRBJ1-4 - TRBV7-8 CASSLRTRASWVNEKLFF TGTGCCAGCAGCTTACGGACTAGAGCCTCCTGGGTTAATGAAAAACTGTTTTTT
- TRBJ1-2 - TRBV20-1 CSARDNYGYTF TGCAGTGCTAGGGACAACTATGGCTACACCTTC
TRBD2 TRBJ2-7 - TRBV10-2 CASSAPQLAGGPLDEQYF TGCGCCAGCAGTGCCCCACAGCTAGCGGGAGGGCCGTTGGACGAGCAGTACTTC
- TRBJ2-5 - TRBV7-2 CASSLTRETQYF TGTGCCAGCAGCTTAACCCGGGAGACCCAGTACTTC
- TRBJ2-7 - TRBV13 CASSLVLEGSEQYF TGTGCCAGCAGCTTAGTTCTTGAGGGCTCCGAGCAGTACTTC
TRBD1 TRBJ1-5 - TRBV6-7 CASSYPRDRENSNQPQHF TGTGCCAGCAGTTACCCCCGGGACAGGGAGAATAGCAATCAGCCCCAGCATTTT
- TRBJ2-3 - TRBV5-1 CASSPRGAGSTDTQYF TGCGCCAGCAGTCCAAGGGGGGCGGGAAGCACAGATACGCAGTATTTT
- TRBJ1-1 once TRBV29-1 CSDPSRGENTEAFF TGCAGCGACCCCAGCAGGGGAGAGAACACTGAAGCTTTCTTT
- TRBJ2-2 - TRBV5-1 CASSLGVANGELFF TGCGCCAGCAGCTTGGGGGTAGCTAACGGGGAGCTGTTTTTT
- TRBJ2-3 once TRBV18 CASSPGALDSRNTQYF TGTGCCAGCTCACCGGGCGCGCTCGACTCCCGAAATACGCAGTATTTT
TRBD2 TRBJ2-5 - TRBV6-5 CASSYRGSGETQYF TGTGCCAGCAGTTACAGGGGTAGCGGGGAGACCCAGTACTTC
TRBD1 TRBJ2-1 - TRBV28 CASSLDIRTGIYNEQFF TGTGCCAGCAGTTTAGATATTAGGACAGGGATCTACAATGAGCAGTTCTTC
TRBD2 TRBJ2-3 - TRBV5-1 CASSLTWTSGRADTQYF TGCGCCAGCAGCTTGACCTGGACTAGCGGGAGGGCAGATACGCAGTATTTT
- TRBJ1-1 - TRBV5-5 CASRSIREMNTEAFF TGTGCCAGCAGATCAATCAGGGAAATGAACACTGAAGCTTTCTTT
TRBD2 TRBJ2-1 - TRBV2 CASSPLAGVTNEQFF TGTGCCAGCAGTCCCTTAGCGGGAGTTACGAATGAGCAGTTCTTC
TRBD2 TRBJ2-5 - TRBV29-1 CSVLAGGGETQYF TGCAGCGTCCTTGCGGGGGGAGGTGAGACCCAGTACTTC
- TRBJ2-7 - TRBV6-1 CASSEWRGSSYEQYF TGTGCCAGCAGTGAATGGAGGGGAAGCTCCTACGAGCAGTACTTC
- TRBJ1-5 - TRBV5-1 CASSLEGVTNQPQHF TGCGCCAGCAGCTTGGAAGGGGTGACGAATCAGCCCCAGCATTTT
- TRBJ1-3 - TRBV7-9 CASSLSGNTIYF TGTGCCAGCAGCTTGTCTGGAAACACCATATATTTT
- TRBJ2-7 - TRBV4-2 CASSQERGYTYEQYF TGTGCCAGCAGCCAAGAAAGGGGGTATACCTACGAGCAGTACTTC
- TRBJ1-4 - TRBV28 CASSLKSEKLFF TGTGCCAGCAGTTTAAAGTCGGAAAAACTGTTTTTT
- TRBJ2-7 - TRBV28 CASSLFYEQYF TGTGCCAGCAGTTTATTCTACGAGCAGTACTTC
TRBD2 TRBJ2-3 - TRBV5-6 CASSLYGSSGEGWTDTQYF TGTGCCAGCAGCTTGTACGGCTCTAGCGGGGAGGGGTGGACAGATACGCAGTATTTT
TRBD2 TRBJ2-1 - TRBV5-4 CASSLLQAGGHNEQFF TGTGCCAGCAGCTTGCTGCAAGCGGGGGGGCACAATGAGCAGTTCTTC
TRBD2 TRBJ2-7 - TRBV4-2 CASSLRTSGTYEQYF TGTGCCAGCAGCCTTAGGACTAGCGGAACTTACGAGCAGTACTTC
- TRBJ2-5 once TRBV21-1 CASSKSRDRKTQYF TGTGCCAGCAGCAAAAGCCGGGACAGGAAGACCCAGTACTTC
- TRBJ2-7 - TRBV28 CASSSGSNALYEQYF TGTGCCAGCAGTTCTGGTTCCAACGCCTTATACGAGCAGTACTTC
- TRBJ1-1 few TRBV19 CASSPGYGLMRTEAFF TGTGCCAGTAGTCCGGGGTACGGCTTAATGAGGACTGAAGCTTTCTTT
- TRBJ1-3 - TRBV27 CASGTSMGTPGNTIYF TGTGCCAGCGGTACCTCTATGGGGACGCCTGGAAACACCATATATTTT
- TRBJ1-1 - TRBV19 CASSIGQNTEAFF TGTGCCAGTAGTATCGGGCAGAACACTGAAGCTTTCTTT
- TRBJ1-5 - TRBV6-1 CASSAERYSNQPQHF TGTGCCAGCAGTGCAGAACGGTATAGCAATCAGCCCCAGCATTTT
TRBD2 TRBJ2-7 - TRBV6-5 CATEPSGRDEQYF TGTGCCACCGAACCTAGCGGGAGGGACGAGCAGTACTTC
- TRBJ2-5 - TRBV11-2 CASSLRDRGVETQYF TGTGCCAGCAGCTTAAGGGATAGAGGAGTGGAGACCCAGTACTTC
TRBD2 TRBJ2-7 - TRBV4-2 CASSQGTSGLGYEQYF TGTGCCAGCAGCCAAGGGACTAGCGGGCTCGGGTACGAGCAGTACTTC
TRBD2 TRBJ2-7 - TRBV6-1 CASSTHLAGGYEQYF TGTGCCAGCAGTACCCATCTAGCGGGAGGGTACGAGCAGTACTTC
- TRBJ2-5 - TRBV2 CASFPAGGDSRRPQYF TGTGCCAGCTTTCCGGCGGGCGGGGACTCCAGGAGACCCCAGTACTTC